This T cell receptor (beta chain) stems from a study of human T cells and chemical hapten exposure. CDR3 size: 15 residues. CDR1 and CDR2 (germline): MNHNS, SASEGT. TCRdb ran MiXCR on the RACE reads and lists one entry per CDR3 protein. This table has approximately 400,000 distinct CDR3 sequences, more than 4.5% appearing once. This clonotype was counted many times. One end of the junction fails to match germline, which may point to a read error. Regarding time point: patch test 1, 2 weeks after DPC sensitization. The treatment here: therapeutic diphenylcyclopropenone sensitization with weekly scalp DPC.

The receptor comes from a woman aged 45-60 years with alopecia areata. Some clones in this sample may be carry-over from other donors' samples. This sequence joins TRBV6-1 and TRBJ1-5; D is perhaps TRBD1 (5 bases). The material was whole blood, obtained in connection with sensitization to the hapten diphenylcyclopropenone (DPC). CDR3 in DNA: TGTGCCAGCAGTCAAGCAGGGTCTAGCAATCAGCCCCAGCATTTT. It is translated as CASSQAGSSNQPQHF.